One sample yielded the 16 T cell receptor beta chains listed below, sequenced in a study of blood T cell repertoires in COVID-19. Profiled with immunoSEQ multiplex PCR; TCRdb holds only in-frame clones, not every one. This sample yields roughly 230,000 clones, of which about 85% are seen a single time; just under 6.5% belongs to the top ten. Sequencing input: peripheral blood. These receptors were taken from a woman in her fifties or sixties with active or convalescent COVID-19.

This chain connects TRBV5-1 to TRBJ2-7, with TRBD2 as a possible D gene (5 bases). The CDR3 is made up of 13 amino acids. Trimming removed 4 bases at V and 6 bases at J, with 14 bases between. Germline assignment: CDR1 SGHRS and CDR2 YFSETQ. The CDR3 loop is CASSRIGGGEQYF. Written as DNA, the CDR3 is TGCGCCAGCAGCCGTATAGGAGGTGGCGAGCAGTACTTC.

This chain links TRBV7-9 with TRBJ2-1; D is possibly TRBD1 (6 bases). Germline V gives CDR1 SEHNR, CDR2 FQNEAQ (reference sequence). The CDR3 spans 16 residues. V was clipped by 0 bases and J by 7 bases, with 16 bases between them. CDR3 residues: CASSLALQGLWNEQFF. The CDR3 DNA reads TGTGCCAGCAGCTTAGCCCTACAGGGTCTGTGGAATGAGCAGTTCTTC.

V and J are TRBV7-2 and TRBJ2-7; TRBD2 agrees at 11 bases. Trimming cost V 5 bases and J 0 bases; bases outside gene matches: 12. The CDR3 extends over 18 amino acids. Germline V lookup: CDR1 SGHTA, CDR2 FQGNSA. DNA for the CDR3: TGTGCCAGCAGCCGCGGGCCTAGCGGGAGGACCAGCTCCTACGAGCAGTACTTC. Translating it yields CASSRGPSGRTSSYEQYF.

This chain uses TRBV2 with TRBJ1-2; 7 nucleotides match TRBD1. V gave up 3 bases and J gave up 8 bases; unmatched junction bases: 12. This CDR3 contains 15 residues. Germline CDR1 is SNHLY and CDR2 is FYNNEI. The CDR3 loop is CASSDPRQGSGGYTF. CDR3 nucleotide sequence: TGTGCCAGCAGTGACCCCCGACAGGGTTCAGGGGGCTACACCTTC.

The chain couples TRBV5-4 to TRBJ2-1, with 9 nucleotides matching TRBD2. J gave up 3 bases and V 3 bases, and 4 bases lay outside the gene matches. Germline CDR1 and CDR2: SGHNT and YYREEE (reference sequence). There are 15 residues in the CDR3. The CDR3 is CASSSGTSSYNEQFF. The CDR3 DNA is TGTGCCAGCAGCTCAGGGACTAGCAGCTACAATGAGCAGTTCTTC.

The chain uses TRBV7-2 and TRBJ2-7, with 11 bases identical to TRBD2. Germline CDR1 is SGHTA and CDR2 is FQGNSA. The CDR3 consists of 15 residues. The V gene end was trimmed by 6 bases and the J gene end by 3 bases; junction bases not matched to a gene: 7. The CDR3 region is CASRRLAGTDYEQYF. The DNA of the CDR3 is TGTGCCAGCAGGCGACTAGCGGGAACGGACTACGAGCAGTACTTC.

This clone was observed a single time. The CDR3 DNA follows: TGTGCCAGCCCTACGACAGGCGACTCTGGAAACACCATATATTTT. Its translation: CASPTTGDSGNTIYF. The chain has TRBV2 and TRBJ1-3; weak D call: TRBD1 (6 bases). The CDR3 loop spans 15 amino acids. Germline lookup yields CDR1 SNHLY and CDR2 FYNNEI. The ends were cut back, 8 bases at V and 0 bases at J, with 14 bases in the middle.

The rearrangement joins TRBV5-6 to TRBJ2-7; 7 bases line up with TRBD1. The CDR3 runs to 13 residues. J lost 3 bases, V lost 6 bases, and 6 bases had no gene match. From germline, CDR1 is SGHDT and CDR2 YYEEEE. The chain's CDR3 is CASNRDSDYEQYF. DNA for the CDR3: TGTGCCAGCAACCGGGACAGTGACTACGAGCAGTACTTC.

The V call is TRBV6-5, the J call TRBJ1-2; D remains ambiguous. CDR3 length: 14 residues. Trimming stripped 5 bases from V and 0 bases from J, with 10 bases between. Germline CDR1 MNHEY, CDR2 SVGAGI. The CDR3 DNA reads TGTGCCAGCAGTCCCCCGCAGACTAACTATGGCTACACCTTC. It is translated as CASSPPQTNYGYTF.

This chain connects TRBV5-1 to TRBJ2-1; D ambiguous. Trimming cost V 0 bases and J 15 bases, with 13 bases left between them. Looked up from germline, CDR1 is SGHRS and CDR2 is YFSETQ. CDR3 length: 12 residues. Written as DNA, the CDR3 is TGCGCCAGCAGCTTGGCGTCCGAAAGCTGGTTCTTC. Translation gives CASSLASESWFF. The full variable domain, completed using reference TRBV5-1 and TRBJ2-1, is KAGVTQTPRYLIKTRGQQVTLSCSPISGHRSVSWYQQTPGQGLQFLFEYFSETQRNKGNFPGRFSGRQFSNSRSEMNVSTLELGDSALYLCASSLASESWFFGPGTRLTVL.

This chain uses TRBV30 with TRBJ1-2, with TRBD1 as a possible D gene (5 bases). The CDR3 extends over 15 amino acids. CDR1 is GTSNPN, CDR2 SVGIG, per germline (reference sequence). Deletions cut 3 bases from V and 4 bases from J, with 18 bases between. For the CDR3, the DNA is TGTGCCTGGAGGATACAAGGGGTCCAATCCTATGGCTACACCTTC. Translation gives CAWRIQGVQSYGYTF. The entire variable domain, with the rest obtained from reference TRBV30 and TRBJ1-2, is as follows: SQTIHQWPATLVQPVGSPLSLECTVEGTSNPNLYWYRQAAGRGLQLLFYSVGIGQISSEVPQNLSASRPQDRQFILSSKKLLLSDSGFYLCAWRIQGVQSYGYTFGSGTRLTVV.

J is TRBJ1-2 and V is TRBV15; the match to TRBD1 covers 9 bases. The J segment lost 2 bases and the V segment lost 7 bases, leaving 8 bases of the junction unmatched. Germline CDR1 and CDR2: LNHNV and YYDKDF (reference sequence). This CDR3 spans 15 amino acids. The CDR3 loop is CATKPRGTGNYGYTF. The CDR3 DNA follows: TGTGCCACCAAACCCCGTGGGACAGGGAACTATGGCTACACCTTC.

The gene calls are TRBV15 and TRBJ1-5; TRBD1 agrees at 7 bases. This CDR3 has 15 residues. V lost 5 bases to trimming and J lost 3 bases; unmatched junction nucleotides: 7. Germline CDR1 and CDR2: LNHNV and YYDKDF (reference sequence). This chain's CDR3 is CATSHPTGANQPQHF. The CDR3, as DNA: TGTGCCACCAGCCATCCCACAGGGGCCAATCAGCCCCAGCATTTT.

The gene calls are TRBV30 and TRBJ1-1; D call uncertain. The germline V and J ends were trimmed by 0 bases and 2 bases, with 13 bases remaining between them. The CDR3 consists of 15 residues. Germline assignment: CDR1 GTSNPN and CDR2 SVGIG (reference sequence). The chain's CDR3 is CAWSVLPRRNTEAFF. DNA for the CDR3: TGTGCCTGGAGTGTACTACCCCGACGTAACACTGAAGCTTTCTTT. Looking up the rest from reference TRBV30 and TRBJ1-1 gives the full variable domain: SQTIHQWPATLVQPVGSPLSLECTVEGTSNPNLYWYRQAAGRGLQLLFYSVGIGQISSEVPQNLSASRPQDRQFILSSKKLLLSDSGFYLCAWSVLPRRNTEAFFGQGTRLTVV.

CDR3 sequence: CASSPGRSYNSPLHF. The DNA of the CDR3 is TGTGCCAGCAGCCCAGGGAGGTCCTATAATTCACCCCTCCACTTT. The V gene is TRBV28, the J gene TRBJ1-6; D is possibly TRBD1 (5 bases). Germline V gene data show CDR1 as MDHEN and CDR2 as SYDVKM. Trimming pared 6 bases from V and 1 base from J, leaving 10 bases between. The CDR3 is made up of 15 amino acids.

CDR3 in amino acids: CASSPRDRGNYGYTF. The CDR3 nucleotides are TGTGCCAGCAGCCCCCGGGACAGGGGGAACTATGGCTACACCTTC. V and J are TRBV3-1 (or the pseudogene TRBV3-2) and TRBJ1-2, with 11 bases that match TRBD1. Unmatched junction bases numbered 3, after V lost 4 bases and J lost 2 bases. The CDR3 extends over 15 amino acids. Germline CDR1 LGHDT, CDR2 YNNKEL (reference sequence).